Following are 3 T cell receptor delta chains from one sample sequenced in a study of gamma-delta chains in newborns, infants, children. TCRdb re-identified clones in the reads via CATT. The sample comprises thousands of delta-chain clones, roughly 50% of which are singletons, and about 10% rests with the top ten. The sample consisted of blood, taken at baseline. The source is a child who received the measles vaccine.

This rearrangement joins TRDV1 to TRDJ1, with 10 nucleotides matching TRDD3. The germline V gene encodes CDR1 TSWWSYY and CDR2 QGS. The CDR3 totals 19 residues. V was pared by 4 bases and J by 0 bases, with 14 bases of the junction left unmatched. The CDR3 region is CALGAPLGDDGIYTDKLIF. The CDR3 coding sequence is TGTGCTCTTGGGGCTCCACTGGGGGATGATGGGATCTACACCGATAAACTCATCTTT.

DNA of the CDR3: TGTGCCTGTGACACCGTACTGGGGGATACGCATTTTAGGGAACCCATCTTT. Amino acid sequence: CACDTVLGDTHFREPIF. V gene TRDV2 combines with J gene TRDJ1; 13 bases match TRDD3. Germline CDR1 reads GEAIGNYY; CDR2 reads EKD. The length of the CDR3 is 17 residues. J gave up 13 bases and V 0 bases, and 16 bases lay outside the gene matches.

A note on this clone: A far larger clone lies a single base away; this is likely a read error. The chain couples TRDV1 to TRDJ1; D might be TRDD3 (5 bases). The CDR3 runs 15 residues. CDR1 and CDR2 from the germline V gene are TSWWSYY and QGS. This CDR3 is CALREAPWDTDKLIF. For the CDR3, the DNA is TGTGCTCTTAGGGAAGCGCCCTGGGACACCGATAAACTCATCTTT.